A single T cell receptor beta chain is shown here with its context. Its antigen is unknown. The record originates from a study of shared clonotypes between healthy human individuals. Over several immunoSEQ plates, each subset's genomic DNA was distributed in even portions. Assay used: immunoSEQ multiplex PCR; TCRdb lists only in-frame clones, some missing. The sample includes around 2,000,000 clones, approximately 94% of them seen just once. V lost 3 bases to trimming and J lost 2 bases; unmatched junction nucleotides: 8. Germline lookup yields CDR1 GTSNPN and CDR2 SVGIG (reference sequence). This CDR3 has 15 residues. CD8 cells classed as naive were CD45RO-negative and positively selected for CCR7, excluding terminally differentiated effector memory CD45RA+ cells. Study-wide points: Clonotype sharing among donors likely depends on sequencing depth. When naive CD4 clonotypes were compared across a few donors, around 5% were shared.

This chain connects TRBV30 to TRBJ2-5; 8 nucleotides agree with TRBD2. The origin of this receptor is a man aged 18-30 years in good health. The sequencing sample was made of naive CD8+ T cells sorted from blood. The CDR3, as DNA: TGTGCCTGGAGGACAGGACTAGCAGCTCAAGAGACCCAGTACTTC. This gives the protein CAWRTGLAAQETQYF.